This entry lists 2 T cell receptor beta chains sequenced from one sample in a study of T cells in localized non-small cell lung cancer (dated by TCRdb to 2020 to 2022). Receptor amplification or capture employed the immunoSEQ multiplex PCR assay. The clones in this table, taken by TCRdb from immuneACCESS, are in-frame only. Not every clone is retained; where verified, under half of the shortfall comes from an unresolved V gene, and the cause of the rest is unknown. For this sample there are 40,000 to 60,000 clones; approximately 80% appear just once. Approximately 17% of the sample lies in the top ten. The input for sequencing was peripheral blood mononuclear cells, taken before any cancer treatment. These TCRs come from a man aged 40 to 69 with stage III lung adenocarcinoma.

The rearrangement links TRBV9 to TRBJ2-3; D is uncertain. The CDR3 runs to 12 residues. Deletions cut 3 bases from V and 4 bases from J, with 6 bases between. Germline CDR1 reads SGDLS; CDR2 reads YYNGEE. CDR3 nucleotide sequence: TGTGCCAGCAGCGCTACAGCAGATACGCAGTATTTT. Amino acids: CASSATADTQYF.

This CDR3 is CASSRPGSSYNEQFF. For the CDR3, the DNA is TGTGCCAGCAGCCGCCCAGGGAGCTCCTACAATGAGCAGTTCTTC. The chain links TRBV5-5 to TRBJ2-1; D may correspond to TRBD1 or TRBD2 (5 bases each). This CDR3 region has 15 residues. V shed 4 bases and J shed 0 bases, with 11 bases lying between them. Per the germline V gene, CDR1 is SGHKS and CDR2 is YYEKEE (reference sequence). Using reference TRBV5-5 and TRBJ2-1 for the parts outside the CDR3, the full variable domain is DAGVTQSPTHLIKTRGQQVTLRCSPISGHKSVSWYQQVLGQGPQFIFQYYEKEERGRGNFPDRFSARQFPNYSSELNVNALLLGDSALYLCASSRPGSSYNEQFFGPGTRLTVL.